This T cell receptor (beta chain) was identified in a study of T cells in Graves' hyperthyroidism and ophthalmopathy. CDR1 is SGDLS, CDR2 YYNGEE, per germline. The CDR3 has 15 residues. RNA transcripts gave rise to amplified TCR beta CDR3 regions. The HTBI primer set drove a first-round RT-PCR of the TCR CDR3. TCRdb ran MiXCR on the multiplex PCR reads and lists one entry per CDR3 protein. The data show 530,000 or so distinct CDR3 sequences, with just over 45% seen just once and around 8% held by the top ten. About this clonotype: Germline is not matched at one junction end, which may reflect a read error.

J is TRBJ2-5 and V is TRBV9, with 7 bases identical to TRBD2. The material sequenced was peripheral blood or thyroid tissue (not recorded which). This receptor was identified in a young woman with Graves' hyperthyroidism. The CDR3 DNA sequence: TGTGCCAGCAGCGTAGCGGGAGGAACCCAAGAGGCCCAGTACTTC. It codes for CASSVAGGTQEAQYF. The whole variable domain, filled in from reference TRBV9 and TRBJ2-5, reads DSGVTQTPKHLITATGQRVTLRCSPRSGDLSVYWYQQSLDQGLQFLIQYYNGEERAKGNILERFSAQQFPDLHSELNLSSLELGDSALYFCASSVAGGTQEAQYFGPGTRLLVL.